The 16 T cell receptor beta chains below all came from one sample that was sequenced in a study of cytomegalovirus exposure and HLA in healthy donors. This table comes from immunoSEQ multiplex PCR, and its TCRdb copy is limited to in-frame clones, with some not included. The data show 300,000 to 400,000 clones, 70% to 90% seen once. Input material: PBMCs. Receptors originate from a man aged 25-45 years in good health and CMV-seronegative.

The V gene is TRBV6-6, the J gene TRBJ1-2; D may be TRBD1 (6 bases). V was trimmed by 0 bases and J by 4 bases, leaving 9 bases between them. Germline V gene lookup returns CDR1 MNHNY and CDR2 SVGAGI (reference sequence). This CDR3 region has 14 residues. In DNA form, the CDR3 reads TGTGCCAGCAGTTACTCGGCAGGGGCCTATGGCTACACCTTC. Protein product: CASSYSAGAYGYTF.

The chain combines TRBV29-1 with TRBJ1-1; D not resolved. Germline loops: CDR1 SQVTM, CDR2 ANQGSEA. With 1 base removed from V and 4 bases from J, the gap between germline ends came to 7 bases. There are 12 residues in the CDR3. In nucleotides, the CDR3 is TGCAGCGTTGAAGCGGAGGGCACTGAAGCTTTCTTT. Amino acids: CSVEAEGTEAFF.

This sequence joins TRBV2 and TRBJ2-4; possible D gene TRBD2, 6 bases. CDR3 length: 13 residues. Between the trimmed V and J ends, which lost 8 bases and 3 bases, there was a span of 11 bases. The germline CDR1 and CDR2 sequences are SNHLY and FYNNEI. CDR3 loop: CASGTPVKNIQYF. The DNA of the CDR3 is TGTGCCAGCGGGACTCCCGTCAAAAACATTCAGTACTTC.

This clone was observed a few times. This chain connects TRBV6-1 to TRBJ2-5; D remains unclear. The CDR3 covers 12 residues. V was cut by 2 bases and J by 5 bases, with 6 bases left in between. Germline CDR1 and CDR2: MNHNS and SASEGT. In DNA form, the CDR3 reads TGTGCCAGCAGTGAATACTTGGAGACCCAGTACTTC. This sequence encodes CASSEYLETQYF.

This chain connects TRBV5-4 to TRBJ2-6; D gene ambiguous. Germline CDR1 SGHNT, CDR2 YYREEE (reference sequence). The CDR3 totals 18 residues. The V gene lost 5 bases and the J gene lost 4 bases, with 22 bases spanning the gap. CDR3 loop: CASSPDWLTFDGANVLTF. DNA of the CDR3: TGTGCCAGCAGTCCCGACTGGCTAACCTTTGACGGGGCCAACGTCCTGACTTTC.

This rearrangement joins TRBV7-8 to TRBJ2-2, with TRBD2 matching over 8 bases. Germline V CDR1 and CDR2: SGHVS, FQNEAQ. J gave up 4 bases and V 2 bases, and 3 bases lay outside the gene matches. The CDR3 has 15 residues. CDR3 region: CASSLIGGATGELFF. The CDR3 nucleotides read TGTGCCAGCAGCTTAATCGGGGGGGCCACCGGGGAGCTGTTTTTT.

This clone occurred once. The chain employs TRBV4-3 and TRBJ1-2; 8 bases match TRBD1. Germline loops: CDR1 LGHNA, CDR2 YSLEER. V trimming: 0 bases; J trimming: 5 bases; junction bases outside the gene matches: 8. The CDR3 is 16 amino acids. The CDR3 nucleotides are TGCGCCAGCAGCCAAGATAGGGCAGGGGGCTCGTATGGCTACACCTTC. It is translated as CASSQDRAGGSYGYTF.

This chain links TRBV2 with TRBJ2-7, with 7 bases aligning to TRBD1. The junction had 7 bases not matched to a gene; V was cut back by 5 bases and J by 6 bases. The germline V gene has CDR1 SNHLY and CDR2 FYNNEI. The CDR3 consists of 13 residues. The CDR3 DNA reads as TGTGCCAGCAGTCGAGGGGACAGAGGCGAGCAGTACTTC. Translating it yields CASSRGDRGEQYF.

This clone was recorded only once. Here the CDR3 reads CASSHAGQGNTEAFF. The CDR3 DNA follows: TGCGCCAGCAGCCATGCGGGACAGGGGAACACTGAAGCTTTCTTT. The V and J genes are TRBV4-1 and TRBJ1-1; TRBD1 agrees at 9 bases. The V segment lost 3 bases and the J segment 1 base; nucleotides outside the gene matches: 3. The CDR3 contains 15 residues. Per germline, CDR1 MGHRA and CDR2 YSYEKL.

This clone was counted only a few times. Other DNA sequences in the sample encode the same CDR3. The chain joins TRBV6-5 to TRBJ1-1; D is uncertain. Trimming removed 0 bases from V and 1 base from J, with 6 bases in between. This CDR3 region has 14 residues. In germline, CDR1 is MNHEY, CDR2 SVGAGI. The CDR3 is CASSYSGANTEAFF. The CDR3 bases are TGTGCCAGCAGTTACTCGGGAGCGAACACTGAAGCTTTCTTT.

This chain links TRBV19 with TRBJ1-1; D gene ambiguous. This CDR3 is built from 14 residues. In germline, CDR1 is LNHDA, CDR2 SQIVND (reference sequence). V shed 3 bases and J shed 0 bases, with 8 bases lying between them. The CDR3 protein is CASSIGLMNTEAFF. As DNA, the CDR3 is TGTGCCAGTAGTATCGGTTTAATGAACACTGAAGCTTTCTTT.

The chain uses TRBV30 and TRBJ1-1, with 8 positions matching TRBD1. The CDR3 covers 13 residues. CDR1 is GTSNPN and CDR2 is SVGIG in the germline V gene (reference sequence). Losses at the gene ends were 3 bases for V and 4 bases for J; bases not matched to a gene: 4. As DNA, the CDR3 is TGTGCCTGGAGCGCGACAGGGGCCACTGAAGCTTTCTTT. Residues: CAWSATGATEAFF. Combining the CDR3 with reference TRBV30 and TRBJ1-1 gives the whole variable domain SQTIHQWPATLVQPVGSPLSLECTVEGTSNPNLYWYRQAAGRGLQLLFYSVGIGQISSEVPQNLSASRPQDRQFILSSKKLLLSDSGFYLCAWSATGATEAFFGQGTRLTVV.

This chain links TRBV10-1 with TRBJ1-2; unclear D gene. The V gene lost 3 bases and the J gene lost 6 bases, with 11 bases spanning the gap. Germline lookup yields CDR1 WNHNN and CDR2 SYGVQD (reference sequence). The CDR3 is 13 amino acids. The CDR3 coding sequence is TGCGCCAGCAGTGATGGGCAGCCGCATGGCTACACCTTC. Translating it yields CASSDGQPHGYTF.

This clone was observed a single time. At the DNA level, this CDR3 is encoded by other sequences in the same sample as well. The gene calls are TRBV4-3 and TRBJ1-2; D possibly corresponds to TRBD1 (6 bases). Germline V gene data show CDR1 as LGHNA and CDR2 as YSLEER. V was clipped by 0 bases and J by 5 bases, with 7 bases between them. The CDR3 runs 13 residues. The CDR3 DNA is TGCGCCAGCAGCCAAGACAGGGGTTATGGCTACACCTTC. The encoded protein is CASSQDRGYGYTF.

This chain joins TRBV7-9 and TRBJ2-7; perhaps TRBD2 as D (6 bases). The germline V gene has CDR1 SEHNR and CDR2 FQNEAQ (reference sequence). Trimming cost V 5 bases and J 3 bases, with 8 bases left between them. CDR3 length: 12 amino acids. DNA of the CDR3: TGTGCCAGCAGCGGTAGCGGCTACGAGCAGTACTTC. This codes for CASSGSGYEQYF.

This clone was seen more than once but under ten times. J is TRBJ1-6 and V is TRBV5-6, with 9 bases identical to TRBD1. From germline, CDR1 is SGHDT and CDR2 YYEEEE. With V trimmed by 4 bases and J by 9 bases, 8 bases remained unmatched. The CDR3 contains 15 residues. In DNA, the CDR3 is TGTGCCAGCAGCCCTGGGGGGACAGGGATTTCACCCCTCCACTTT. Translated, it gives CASSPGGTGISPLHF.